This entry lists 26 T cell receptor beta chains sequenced from one sample in a study of T cells in Graves' hyperthyroidism and ophthalmopathy. TCR beta CDR3 regions were amplified from RNA transcripts. The HTBI set primed first-round TCR CDR3 RT-PCR. TCRdb independently ran MiXCR on the multiplex PCR reads; one entry per CDR3 protein. Here the sample spans more than 300,000 distinct CDR3 sequences, approximately 18% being singletons. Sequenced: blood. The receptor source for this set is a young woman with Graves' hyperthyroidism that later progressed to Graves' ophthalmopathy.

This clonotype was recorded many times. This sequence joins TRBV28 and TRBJ1-5; TRBD1 might be the D (5 bases). Germline CDR1 reads MDHEN; CDR2 reads SYDVKM. CDR3 length equals 15 residues. V dropped 6 bases and J dropped 4 bases, with 16 bases sitting between them. The CDR3 coding sequence is TGTGCCAGCAGGGACGGGGGACCCATAAATCAGCCCCAGCATTTT. It yields the protein CASRDGGPINQPQHF.

This clonotype was seen only once. J is TRBJ1-5 and V is TRBV28, with D maybe TRBD1 (6 bases). V lost 2 bases and J 0 bases, leaving 14 bases between the germline ends. The CDR3 runs to 17 residues. The V gene's germline CDR1 is MDHEN and CDR2 SYDVKM. CDR3 protein: CASSLIGGFNSNQPQHF. In DNA, the CDR3 is TGTGCCAGCAGTTTAATAGGGGGGTTTAATAGCAATCAGCCCCAGCATTTT.

In DNA, the CDR3 is TGTGCCAGCAGCGACAGGGCCCCTGGCACCGGGGAGCTGTTTTTT. This gives the protein CASSDRAPGTGELFF. V and J are TRBV2 and TRBJ2-2; 7 nucleotides agree with TRBD1. V lost 6 bases and J lost 4; bases outside the gene matches: 8. CDR1 is SNHLY, CDR2 FYNNEI, per germline. This CDR3 has 15 residues.

The chain carries TRBV6-2 or TRBV6-3 and TRBJ1-6; D is unclear. V lost 7 bases to trimming and J lost 9 bases, with 19 bases between them. Germline CDR1 reads MNHEY; CDR2 reads SVGEGT. The CDR3 is 15 residues long. The CDR3 DNA reads as TGTGCCAGCAAACTGGACGGCCATGCGGGTTCACCCCTCCACTTT. It specifies CASKLDGHAGSPLHF.

This clonotype was seen at least ten times. This rearrangement joins TRBV5-1 to TRBJ2-1, with D hard to call. Germline CDR1 is SGHRS and CDR2 is YFSETQ. Trimming left V 4 bases short and J 2 bases short, with 13 bases between. The CDR3 spans 15 residues. CDR3 region: CASSQDLPAYNEQFF. The CDR3 bases are TGCGCCAGCAGCCAGGACCTCCCTGCCTACAATGAGCAGTTCTTC. The full variable domain, its missing parts supplied by reference TRBV5-1 and TRBJ2-1, is KAGVTQTPRYLIKTRGQQVTLSCSPISGHRSVSWYQQTPGQGLQFLFEYFSETQRNKGNFPGRFSGRQFSNSRSEMNVSTLELGDSALYLCASSQDLPAYNEQFFGPGTRLTVL.

This rearrangement joins TRBV5-1 to TRBJ1-2; D is uncertain. This CDR3 is built from 13 residues. Deletions cut 3 bases from V and 3 bases from J, with 9 bases between. Germline V gives CDR1 SGHRS, CDR2 YFSETQ. The CDR3 sequence is CASSSDVYYGYTF. CDR3 in DNA: TGCGCCAGCAGCTCTGACGTATACTATGGCTACACCTTC.

This clonotype has at least ten counts. This chain joins TRBV25-1 and TRBJ1-5; the D gene is possibly TRBD1 (5 bases). Trimming removed 4 bases from V and 1 base from J, with 14 bases in between. The V gene's germline CDR1 is MGHDK and CDR2 SYGVNS. The CDR3 totals 16 residues. CDR3 coding DNA: TGTGCCAGCAGTGTCAAGGCGGGGCGGAGCAATCAGCCCCAGCATTTT. The encoded protein is CASSVKAGRSNQPQHF.

This clonotype was counted ten times or more. The V gene is TRBV30, the J gene TRBJ2-3; D remains unclear. With 2 bases removed from V and 8 bases from J, the gap between germline ends came to 8 bases. The CDR3 consists of 11 residues. CDR1 and CDR2 (germline): GTSNPN, SVGIG (reference sequence). The CDR3 here is CAWSFQSTQYF. CDR3 nucleotide sequence: TGTGCCTGGAGTTTCCAGTCTACGCAGTATTTT. Complete variable domain (other parts from reference TRBV30 and TRBJ2-3): SQTIHQWPATLVQPVGSPLSLECTVEGTSNPNLYWYRQAAGRGLQLLFYSVGIGQISSEVPQNLSASRPQDRQFILSSKKLLLSDSGFYLCAWSFQSTQYFGPGTRLTVL.

This clonotype was detected ten times or more. The CDR3 region has the DNA TGCAGTGCTAGTTCGGTGGAGTGGTCCTTTCTCTACAATGAGCAGTTCTTC. It yields the protein CSASSVEWSFLYNEQFF. V and J are TRBV20-1 and TRBJ2-1; no clear D gene. Germline V gives CDR1 DFQATT, CDR2 SNEGSKA (reference sequence). Trimming cost V 3 bases and J 3 bases, with 21 bases left between them. The CDR3 is made up of 17 amino acids.

V is TRBV10-3 and J is TRBJ2-3; D not resolved. The CDR3 covers 15 residues. From germline, CDR1 is ENHRY and CDR2 SYGVKD. V shed 2 bases and J shed 6 bases, with 15 bases lying between them. CDR3 residues: CAISEGLGLSDTQYF. CDR3 in DNA: TGTGCCATCAGTGAGGGGCTCGGCCTCAGTGATACGCAGTATTTT.

The table lists this clonotype with many counts. V gene TRBV7-6 combines with J gene TRBJ2-3; TRBD2 matches at 13 bases. Germline assignment: CDR1 SGHVS and CDR2 FNYEAQ. V shed 2 bases, J shed 6 bases, and the junction held 17 bases outside the gene matches. The CDR3 sequence is 20 residues long. The CDR3 loop is CASSLNLRGSLAGGMDTQYF. The CDR3 coding sequence is TGTGCCAGCAGCTTAAACCTCCGAGGCTCACTAGCGGGAGGGATGGATACGCAGTATTTT.

The sample holds many counts of this clonotype. This chain connects TRBV11-2 to TRBJ2-1, with a tentative D call TRBD2 (6 bases). CDR3 length: 14 residues. Trimming shortened V by 2 bases and J by 6 bases, and 11 bases separated the two germline ends. Germline CDR1 reads SGHAT; CDR2 reads FQNNGV. The CDR3 sequence: CASSLLLASNEQFF. The CDR3 coding sequence is TGTGCCAGCAGCTTATTACTAGCTTCCAATGAGCAGTTCTTC.

This clonotype was seen repeatedly, ten times or more. This rearrangement joins TRBV27 to TRBJ2-2; TRBD2 agrees at 14 bases. Looked up from germline, CDR1 is MNHEY and CDR2 is SMNVEV (reference sequence). This CDR3 has 16 residues. The V and J ends lost 5 bases and 7 bases, in that order; junction bases with no gene match: 6. CDR3 in amino acids: CASSEGLAGGHGELFF. In DNA, the CDR3 is TGTGCCAGCAGTGAAGGACTAGCGGGAGGTCACGGGGAGCTGTTTTTT.

The V and J genes are TRBV6-5 and TRBJ1-6, with D maybe TRBD1 (6 bases). The CDR3 runs to 14 residues. Germline CDR1 is MNHEY and CDR2 is SVGAGI. V was trimmed by 6 bases and J by 7 bases, leaving 13 bases between them. The CDR3 reads CASRYGGGNSPLHF. The CDR3 nucleotides read TGTGCCAGCAGGTACGGAGGGGGGAATTCACCCCTCCACTTT.

This clonotype was detected many times. The rearrangement joins TRBV27 to TRBJ2-7; possibly TRBD2 for D (6 bases). The CDR3 loop spans 15 amino acids. Per germline, CDR1 MNHEY and CDR2 SMNVEV (reference sequence). V gave up 0 bases and J gave up 2 bases, with 11 bases separating them. CDR3 sequence: CASSLSEGRPYEQYF. The CDR3 coding sequence is TGTGCCAGCAGTTTATCGGAGGGTCGTCCCTACGAGCAGTACTTC.

This clonotype has at least ten counts. V usage is TRBV28 and J usage is TRBJ2-7; a possible D gene is TRBD2 (5 bases). V lost 6 bases and J 3 bases, leaving 12 bases between the germline ends. Germline CDR1 is MDHEN and CDR2 is SYDVKM. This CDR3 is built from 13 residues. The CDR3 sequence: CASRRGNDYEQYF. The CDR3 DNA is TGTGCCAGCAGGAGAGGGAATGACTACGAGCAGTACTTC.

The CDR3 sequence: CATSRGWTGVDQPQHF. Written as DNA, the CDR3 is TGTGCCACCAGCAGAGGATGGACAGGGGTTGATCAGCCCCAGCATTTT. The rearrangement links TRBV15 to TRBJ1-5; 9 nucleotides align to TRBD1. Germline CDR1 is LNHNV and CDR2 is YYDKDF (reference sequence). This CDR3 is built from 16 residues. J gave up 5 bases and V 1 base, and 6 bases lay outside the gene matches.

This clonotype was counted at least ten times. V is TRBV3-1 and J is TRBJ1-5; D unclear. V lost 1 base and J lost 7, with 11 bases in between. The germline gives CDR1 LGHDT, CDR2 YNNKEL (reference sequence). There are 14 residues in the CDR3. This CDR3 reads CASSQGTLQQPQHF. CDR3 nucleotides: TGTGCCAGCAGCCAAGGCACTCTACAGCAGCCCCAGCATTTT.

This clonotype has ten or more counts. The CDR3 DNA follows: TGTGCCAGCAGCTCCGGCTCTAGCGGCCCAGGAGAGACCCAGTACTTC. This encodes CASSSGSSGPGETQYF. The V call is TRBV7-8, the J call TRBJ2-5, with 7 positions matching TRBD2. With V trimmed by 4 bases and J by 4 bases, 12 bases remained unmatched. This CDR3 comprises 16 residues. The V gene's germline CDR1 is SGHVS and CDR2 FQNEAQ.

This clonotype was detected ten times or more. This chain links TRBV7-9 with TRBJ1-2, with a possible D match to TRBD1 (5 bases). CDR3 length: 13 amino acids. Germline V lookup: CDR1 SEHNR, CDR2 FQNEAQ (reference sequence). V gave up 4 bases and J gave up 4 bases, with 10 bases separating them. In DNA, the CDR3 is TGTGCCAGCAGCTCAGACAGCTCCTATGGCTACACCTTC. This sequence encodes CASSSDSSYGYTF.

This clonotype showed up many times. The CDR3 nucleotides read TGTGCCAGCAGTTTTACAGGGCGAAATGAGCAGTTCTTC. Its protein product is CASSFTGRNEQFF. The rearrangement links TRBV27 to TRBJ2-1, with TRBD1 as a possible D gene (6 bases). Deletions cut 3 bases from V and 7 bases from J, with 10 bases between. Germline-derived CDR1 and CDR2 are MNHEY and SMNVEV (reference sequence). The CDR3 sequence is 13 residues long.

This clonotype was seen a handful of times. The V and J genes are TRBV20-1 and TRBJ2-7; TRBD2 matches at 9 bases. The CDR3 has 16 residues. Germline V gene data show CDR1 as DFQATT and CDR2 as SNEGSKA (reference sequence). V was clipped by 0 bases and J by 5 bases; unmatched bases: 11. The CDR3 spells CSARDAVSGSIHEQYF. In DNA, the CDR3 is TGCAGTGCTAGAGATGCGGTTAGCGGGAGCATCCACGAGCAGTACTTC.

This clonotype was recorded at least ten times. The rearrangement uses TRBV2 and TRBJ1-2; D ambiguous. This CDR3 has 14 amino acids. The germline CDR1 and CDR2 sequences are SNHLY and FYNNEI. Trimming cost V 6 bases and J 1 base, with 12 bases left between them. In nucleotides, the CDR3 is TGTGCCAGCAGCCCCGAAGGGTATAACTATGGCTACACCTTC. Translating it yields CASSPEGYNYGYTF.

This clonotype was found a few times. J is TRBJ2-7 and V is TRBV20-1; no clear D. From germline, CDR1 is DFQATT and CDR2 SNEGSKA (reference sequence). Trimming stripped 3 bases from V and 0 bases from J, with 12 bases between. This CDR3 comprises 14 residues. The CDR3 DNA sequence: TGCAGTGCTAGTTGGGCGCTAACCTCCTACGAGCAGTACTTC. Residues: CSASWALTSYEQYF.

This clonotype was counted at least ten times. V usage is TRBV11-2 and J usage is TRBJ2-3, with D uncertain. The V end lost 1 base, the J end lost 2 bases, and 10 bases lay between the germline ends. The CDR3 is 15 residues long. The germline V gene encodes CDR1 SGHAT and CDR2 FQNNGV. The CDR3 is CASSLVTGPTDTQYF. CDR3 in DNA: TGTGCCAGCAGCTTAGTTACGGGCCCCACAGATACGCAGTATTTT.

In its sample, this clonotype was seen many times. CDR3 protein: CASSLTHSGTGAYEQYF. The CDR3 bases are TGTGCCAGCAGCTTAACACACTCGGGGACAGGGGCCTACGAGCAGTACTTC. V usage is TRBV11-2 and J usage is TRBJ2-7, with 10 bases identical to TRBD1. Germline values: CDR1 SGHAT, CDR2 FQNNGV. The length of the CDR3 is 17 residues. V dropped 2 bases and J dropped 2; count of bases not matched to a gene: 9.